The 11 T cell receptor beta chains below come from one sample, sequenced in a study of blood T cell repertoires in COVID-19. The table came from immunoSEQ multiplex PCR; TCRdb's copy has only in-frame clones and leaves some out. The repertoire consists of 300,000 to 500,000 clones, with 88% occurring once and the leading ten covering around 2%. The source material was PBMCs or T cells enriched from blood (not recorded which). These receptor sequences come from a woman in her thirties or forties with acute COVID-19.

The V gene is TRBV6-6, the J gene TRBJ2-7, with D possibly matching TRBD2 (5 bases). This CDR3 region has 14 residues. From germline, CDR1 is MNHNY and CDR2 SVGAGI (reference sequence). V shed 4 bases and J shed 0 bases, with 10 bases lying between them. CDR3: CASSSRASSYEQYF. In DNA form, the CDR3 reads TGTGCCAGCAGTTCGAGGGCAAGCTCCTACGAGCAGTACTTC.

The chain uses TRBV6-7 and TRBJ2-2, with TRBD2 matching over 13 bases. TRBV6-7 has ORF status, its function being uncertain. The CDR3 sequence is 19 residues long. V lost 0 bases and J lost 5; bases outside the gene matches: 9. Written as DNA, the CDR3 is TGTGCCAGCAGTTACTCGACAGGGGGACTAGCGGGGAGTACCGGGGAGCTGTTTTTT. The encoded protein is CASSYSTGGLAGSTGELFF.

This clone was detected once. The chain employs TRBV11-2 and TRBJ2-1, with 8 bases lining up with TRBD1. Germline V gene sequence: CDR1 SGHAT, CDR2 FQNNGV. The CDR3 spans 15 residues. V lost 5 bases to trimming and J lost 0 bases; unmatched junction nucleotides: 3. The CDR3 DNA is TGTGCCAGCAGCGTTGACAGGGGCTCCTACAATGAGCAGTTCTTC. Protein: CASSVDRGSYNEQFF. Full variable domain (missing parts from reference TRBV11-2 and TRBJ2-1): EAGVAQSPRYKIIEKRQSVAFWCNPISGHATLYWYQQILGQGPKLLIQFQNNGVVDDSQLPKDRFSAERLKGVDSTLKIQPAKLEDSAVYLCASSVDRGSYNEQFFGPGTRLTVL.

The rearrangement joins TRBV24-1 to TRBJ2-1, with 13 bases identical to TRBD2. Trimming at V came to 2 bases and at J to 9 bases, leaving 9 bases not matched to a gene. The germline V gene encodes CDR1 KGHDR and CDR2 SFDVKD. The CDR3 loop spans 17 amino acids. The DNA for the CDR3 is TGTGCCACCAGTGATTCCCGACTAGCGGGGGGTGTGGGTGAGCAGTTCTTC. Protein product: CATSDSRLAGGVGEQFF.

V and J are TRBV9 and TRBJ2-1; 8 bases match TRBD2. V was pared by 0 bases and J by 8 bases, with 10 bases of the junction left unmatched. The CDR3 contains 16 residues. Germline CDR1 and CDR2: SGDLS and YYNGEE. CDR3 residues: CASSVGQGLGFDEQFF. In DNA, the CDR3 is TGTGCCAGCAGCGTAGGTCAGGGACTAGGCTTCGATGAGCAGTTCTTC.

The CDR3 loop is CASSFLQGGPDTQYF. In DNA form, the CDR3 reads TGTGCCAGCAGCTTTCTACAGGGGGGCCCAGATACGCAGTATTTT. V is TRBV5-6 and J is TRBJ2-3; 8 nucleotides line up with TRBD1. Germline CDR1 and CDR2: SGHDT and YYEEEE. This CDR3 region has 15 residues. The J segment lost 4 bases and the V segment lost 2 bases, leaving 6 bases of the junction unmatched.

The genes are TRBV5-6 and TRBJ1-1; 12 bases agree with TRBD1. The CDR3 spans 14 residues. J gave up 11 bases and V 4 bases, and 9 bases lay outside the gene matches. CDR1 SGHDT and CDR2 YYEEEE come from the germline V gene. This CDR3 is CASSTPGQGAGAFF. The CDR3 DNA sequence: TGTGCCAGCAGCACACCGGGACAGGGGGCTGGTGCTTTCTTT. Filled out from reference TRBV5-6 and TRBJ1-1, the complete variable domain reads DAGVTQSPTHLIKTRGQQVTLRCSPKSGHDTVSWYQQALGQGPQFIFQYYEEEERQRGNFPDRFSGHQFPNYSSELNVNALLLGDSALYLCASSTPGQGAGAFFGQGTRLTVV.

The sample holds one count of this clone. The J gene is TRBJ1-1, the V gene TRBV7-9; D might be TRBD1 (6 bases). The CDR3 is 14 residues long. Trimming took off 0 bases at V and 9 bases at J, with 14 bases between the two ends. Germline CDR1 is SEHNR and CDR2 is FQNEAQ (reference sequence). CDR3 coding DNA: TGTGCCAGCAGCTTAGCGCATCCGGGGGGCAAAGCTTTCTTT. This gives the protein CASSLAHPGGKAFF.

The rearrangement joins TRBV6-5 to TRBJ2-3; D call uncertain. The CDR3 totals 13 residues. V lost 7 bases, J lost 0 bases, and 8 bases lay in between. The germline V gene encodes CDR1 MNHEY and CDR2 SVGAGI. The CDR3 reads CASISRSTDTQYF. In DNA, the CDR3 is TGTGCCAGCATCTCCAGGAGCACAGATACGCAGTATTTT.

This chain connects TRBV30 to TRBJ1-1; D gene unclear. This CDR3 spans 12 amino acids. Trimming removed 4 bases at V and 1 base at J, with 7 bases between. Germline CDR1 reads GTSNPN; CDR2 reads SVGIG (reference sequence). The CDR3: CAWNGGNTEAFF. Here the CDR3 DNA reads TGTGCCTGGAATGGAGGGAACACTGAAGCTTTCTTT.

The chain couples TRBV3-1 (or the pseudogene TRBV3-2) to TRBJ1-2, with 9 positions matching TRBD1. V trimming: 6 bases; J trimming: 4 bases; junction bases outside the gene matches: 3. The CDR3 loop spans 13 amino acids. Germline V gene lookup returns CDR1 LGHDT and CDR2 YNNKEL (reference sequence). The CDR3 DNA follows: TGTGCCAGCAGTCGACAGGGGGTCTATGGCTACACCTTC. It specifies CASSRQGVYGYTF.